The entry below describes one T cell receptor beta chain. Its antigen is currently unknown. The TCR library protocol attached unique molecular identifiers to the individual cDNA molecules. Each CDR3 protein is one row after TCRdb ran MiXCR on the 5' RACE reads. The sample yields under 85,000 distinct CDR3 sequences, 11% to 15% seen once. The entry originates in a study of early T cells in non-severe SARS-CoV-2 infection. Turning to the study itself: RNA in bulk from unsorted whole blood was sequenced, and chains were unpaired. Study-wide results and limits: Anti-spike CD8 responses were favored in VDJdb matching, and private and CD4 specificities were missed.

The V gene end was trimmed by 7 bases and the J gene end by 7 bases; junction bases not matched to a gene: 13. The CDR3 totals 15 residues. CDR1 and CDR2 from the germline V gene are SGHRS and YFSETQ. This clonotype was sampled from an adult who was a healthcare worker with PCR-confirmed SARS-CoV-2 infection or an uninfected control (not recorded which). Specimen: whole blood. The genes are TRBV5-1 and TRBJ2-1; 8 bases match TRBD1. The CDR3 nucleotides are TGCGCCAGCCGTCACCTTGGACAGGGTCATAATGAGCAGTTCTTC. Translating it yields CASRHLGQGHNEQFF. The full variable domain, its missing parts supplied by reference TRBV5-1 and TRBJ2-1, is KAGVTQTPRYLIKTRGQQVTLSCSPISGHRSVSWYQQTPGQGLQFLFEYFSETQRNKGNFPGRFSGRQFSNSRSEMNVSTLELGDSALYLCASRHLGQGHNEQFFGPGTRLTVL.